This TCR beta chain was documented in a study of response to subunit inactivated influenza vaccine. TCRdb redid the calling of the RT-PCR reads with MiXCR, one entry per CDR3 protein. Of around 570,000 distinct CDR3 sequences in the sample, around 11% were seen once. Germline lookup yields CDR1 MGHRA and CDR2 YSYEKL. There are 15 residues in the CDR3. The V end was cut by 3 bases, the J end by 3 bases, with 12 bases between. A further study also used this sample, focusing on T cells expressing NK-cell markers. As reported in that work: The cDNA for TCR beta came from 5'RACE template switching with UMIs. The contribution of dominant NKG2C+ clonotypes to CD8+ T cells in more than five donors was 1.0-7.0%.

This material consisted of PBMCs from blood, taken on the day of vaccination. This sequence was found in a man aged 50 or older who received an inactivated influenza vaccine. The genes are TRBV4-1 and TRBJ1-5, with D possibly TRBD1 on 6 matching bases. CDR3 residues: CASSQSGQLNQPQHF. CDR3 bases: TGCGCCAGCAGCCAGAGCGGACAGCTCAATCAGCCCCAGCATTTT.